The entry that follows covers one T cell receptor (beta chain) sequence. Its matching antigen is unknown. Clones were read by immunoSEQ multiplex PCR, and TCRdb kept only the in-frame ones, dropping some. The sample gives 100,000 or so clones, roughly 90% of which show up once; approximately 1.1% is in the top ten. This sample was taken from a study of T cell responses to AZD1222 COVID-19 vaccine. Study conclusions and caveats: Seropositivity was recorded at baseline in only a handful of AZD1222 recipients. Clonal diversity was possibly underestimated; the donors were predominantly white British and more often female.

CDR1 SGHDT and CDR2 YYEEEE come from the germline V gene. The ends were cut back, 0 bases at V and 3 bases at J, with 7 bases in the middle. This CDR3 has 15 residues. This chain uses TRBV5-6 with TRBJ1-6; unclear D gene. The sequenced sample was peripheral blood, obtained on day 0 of AZD1222 vaccination. The source is an adult in good health. CDR3 bases: TGTGCCAGCAGCTTGGATGGGGTCTATAATTCACCCCTCCACTTT. Its protein is CASSLDGVYNSPLHF.